Each of the 19 T cell receptor beta chains below was sequenced from the same sample in a study of blood T cell repertoires in COVID-19. The protocol was immunoSEQ multiplex PCR, while the TCRdb copy is restricted to in-frame clones and leaves out a portion. Among approximately 160,000 clones listed, 84% were seen once. What was sequenced was peripheral blood. The receptors stem from a man aged 18 to 30 with active or convalescent COVID-19.

V gene TRBV18 combines with J gene TRBJ2-1, with 9 bases identical to TRBD2. V shed 3 bases, J shed 8 bases, and the junction held 11 bases outside the gene matches. Germline lookup yields CDR1 KGHSH and CDR2 LQKENI. This CDR3 region has 16 residues. The CDR3 coding sequence is TGTGCCAGCTCACCCCTAGGGGTAGCGGGAGCGTATGAGCAGTTCTTC. As protein: CASSPLGVAGAYEQFF.

This clone was found a few times. The chain recombines TRBV9 with TRBJ1-2; D possibly corresponds to TRBD1 (5 bases). Germline CDR1 SGDLS, CDR2 YYNGEE. V was shortened by 0 bases and J by 4 bases, with 10 bases between the two germline ends. CDR3 length: 14 amino acids. The CDR3 reads CASSVVGDSYGYTF. The CDR3 region has the DNA TGTGCCAGCAGCGTAGTCGGGGACTCCTATGGCTACACCTTC.

A single count supports this clone. The limits of the CDR3 on the DNA are not certain, so only TCRdb's listed CDR3 is given. The chain couples TRBV9 to TRBJ2-1; no DNA check was done on the table's D call, TRBD1. CDR1 SGDLS and CDR2 YYNGEE come from the germline V gene. Both ends counted, the CDR3 spans 13 residues. CDR3 amino acids: CASSVGAGTGLFF.

V is TRBV18 and J is TRBJ1-1; TRBD1 matches 11 bases. The CDR3 loop spans 18 amino acids. Germline CDR1 reads KGHSH; CDR2 reads LQKENI. J lost 1 base, V lost 3 bases, and 10 bases had no gene match. CDR3 coding DNA: TGTGCCAGCTCACCTAGGACAGGGGGCCTTAAAAGGAACACTGAAGCTTTCTTT. It specifies CASSPRTGGLKRNTEAFF. Combining the CDR3 with reference TRBV18 and TRBJ1-1 gives the whole variable domain NAGVMQNPRHLVRRRGQEARLRCSPMKGHSHVYWYRQLPEEGLKFMVYLQKENIIDESGMPKERFSAEFPKEGPSILRIQQVVRGDSAAYFCASSPRTGGLKRNTEAFFGQGTRLTVV.

This clone has a count of ten or more. The V gene is TRBV19, the J gene TRBJ1-1; 8 bases align to TRBD1. This CDR3 has 15 amino acids. The germline CDR1 and CDR2 sequences are LNHDA and SQIVND (reference sequence). V was clipped by 8 bases and J by 5 bases; unmatched bases: 13. The CDR3 region has the DNA TGTGCCAGTCTCCCCTCGTCAGGGGGCGAAACTGAAGCTTTCTTT. Translating gives CASLPSSGGETEAFF. Complete variable domain (other parts from reference TRBV19 and TRBJ1-1): DGGITQSPKYLFRKEGQNVTLSCEQNLNHDAMYWYRQDPGQGLRLIYYSQIVNDFQKGDIAEGYSVSREKKESFPLTVTSAQKNPTAFYLCASLPSSGGETEAFFGQGTRLTVV.

The chain is built from TRBV28 and TRBJ1-5; D not resolved. V shed 6 bases and J shed 7 bases, with 7 bases lying between them. This CDR3 spans 11 amino acids. Germline V gives CDR1 MDHEN, CDR2 SYDVKM. DNA for the CDR3: TGTGCCAGCAGCCTTAGCCAGCCCCAGCATTTT. This sequence encodes CASSLSQPQHF.

The chain carries TRBV27 and TRBJ1-5; D remains ambiguous. The CDR3 runs to 13 residues. Looked up from germline, CDR1 is MNHEY and CDR2 is SMNVEV (reference sequence). Trimming left V 3 bases short and J 5 bases short, with 8 bases between. CDR3 in amino acids: CASSLVGHQPQHF. In DNA, the CDR3 is TGTGCCAGCAGTTTGGTTGGGCATCAGCCCCAGCATTTT.

The gene calls are TRBV18 and TRBJ1-5; 8 nucleotides line up with TRBD1. Germline V gene sequence: CDR1 KGHSH, CDR2 LQKENI. This CDR3 has 15 amino acids. V lost 3 bases, J lost 6 bases, and 7 bases stayed unmatched. CDR3 nucleotide sequence: TGTGCCAGCTCACCCGGCAGGGGGCCCTTTCAGCCCCAGCATTTT. Encoded protein: CASSPGRGPFQPQHF.

V and J are TRBV5-4 and TRBJ2-1, with 11 bases lining up with TRBD2. After removal of 0 bases from V and 15 bases from J, the junction contained 11 bases not matched to a gene. Germline V CDR1 and CDR2: SGHNT, YYREEE (reference sequence). This CDR3 contains 15 residues. The CDR3 sequence: CASSLELAGGREAFF. CDR3 bases: TGTGCCAGCAGCTTGGAGCTAGCGGGAGGACGCGAGGCGTTCTTC.

The V and J genes are TRBV28 and TRBJ2-3, with 8 bases aligning to TRBD2. V lost 6 bases and J lost 6; bases outside the gene matches: 14. CDR3 length equals 16 residues. CDR1 is MDHEN, CDR2 SYDVKM, per germline. The CDR3 reads CASSDLRSGGADTQYF. The DNA of the CDR3 is TGTGCCAGCAGCGACTTACGGTCCGGGGGGGCGGATACGCAGTATTTT.

The V gene is TRBV11-2, the J gene TRBJ2-7; the match to TRBD2 covers 10 bases. The J segment lost 10 bases and the V segment lost 1 base, leaving 7 bases of the junction unmatched. Looked up from germline, CDR1 is SGHAT and CDR2 is FQNNGV. This CDR3 region has 14 residues. CDR3 in DNA: TGTGCCAGCAGCTTAGTTAAGGGGACTAGCGAACAGTACTTC. Its translation: CASSLVKGTSEQYF.

This sequence joins TRBV18 and TRBJ1-3; 7 positions agree with TRBD1. The CDR3 extends over 17 amino acids. V lost 3 bases and J lost 0; bases outside the gene matches: 8. CDR1 is KGHSH and CDR2 is LQKENI in the germline V gene. DNA for the CDR3: TGTGCCAGCTCACCTTACTCGGGACAGAGCTCTGGAAACACCATATATTTT. Translating it yields CASSPYSGQSSGNTIYF.

V gene TRBV4-2 combines with J gene TRBJ1-6, with D possibly TRBD1 on 5 matching bases. CDR3 length: 13 amino acids. The V gene's germline CDR1 is LGHNA and CDR2 YNFKEQ. V gave up 4 bases and J gave up 6 bases, with 7 bases separating them. As DNA, the CDR3 is TGTGCCAGCAGCCGGGACTTTAATTCACCCCTCCACTTT. It encodes CASSRDFNSPLHF.

The rearrangement uses TRBV5-1 and TRBJ2-2, with TRBD2 matching 8 bases. V lost 5 bases and J lost 4; bases outside the gene matches: 7. The CDR3 totals 15 residues. Germline CDR1 is SGHRS and CDR2 is YFSETQ. Here the CDR3 reads CASSIGGGSTGELFF. The CDR3 DNA reads TGCGCCAGCAGTATCGGCGGGGGGAGCACCGGGGAGCTGTTTTTT.

This clone came up a few times. The J gene is TRBJ1-5, the V gene TRBV19; D is perhaps TRBD1 (6 bases). CDR1 is LNHDA and CDR2 is SQIVND in the germline V gene (reference sequence). V was trimmed by 4 bases and J by 6 bases, leaving 16 bases between them. This CDR3 has 15 residues. CDR3 protein: CASSNPGQFFQPQHF. Here the CDR3 DNA reads TGTGCCAGTAGTAATCCTGGACAGTTCTTTCAGCCCCAGCATTTT.

The rearrangement joins TRBV6-1 to TRBJ2-5, with TRBD2 as a possible D gene (6 bases). The CDR3 totals 15 residues. The V end was cut by 1 base, the J end by 0 bases, with 9 bases between. Germline V gene data show CDR1 as MNHNS and CDR2 as SASEGT. This CDR3 reads CASSEGGDYQETQYF. CDR3 sequence (DNA): TGTGCCAGCAGTGAAGGGGGGGATTACCAAGAGACCCAGTACTTC.

V usage is TRBV6-6 and J usage is TRBJ2-7; D is possibly TRBD1 (5 bases). CDR1 and CDR2 from the germline V gene are MNHNY and SVGAGI (reference sequence). The CDR3 is made up of 13 amino acids. The V gene lost 10 bases and the J gene lost 7 bases, with 20 bases spanning the gap. CDR3 nucleotides: TGTGCCATCTCGGGTCTGGGGCCTCGGGAGCAGTACTTC. It translates to CAISGLGPREQYF.

The genes are TRBV28 and TRBJ1-4, with 9 bases aligning to TRBD1. Germline CDR1 MDHEN, CDR2 SYDVKM. CDR3 length: 19 amino acids. After removal of 2 bases from V and 0 bases from J, the junction contained 10 bases not matched to a gene. The CDR3 DNA sequence: TGTGCCAGCAGTTTACCTTCCGGGACAGGGATTGCAACTAATGAAAAACTGTTTTTT. This translates into CASSLPSGTGIATNEKLFF.

This chain connects TRBV5-8 to TRBJ1-5, with D unclear. The V end was cut by 5 bases, the J end by 3 bases, with 18 bases between. CDR1 and CDR2 from the germline V gene are SGHTS and YDEGEE. The CDR3 covers 16 residues. Written as DNA, the CDR3 is TGTGCCAGCAGTCGACCCCTACGGAGGGCCAATCAGCCCCAGCATTTT. Protein sequence: CASSRPLRRANQPQHF.